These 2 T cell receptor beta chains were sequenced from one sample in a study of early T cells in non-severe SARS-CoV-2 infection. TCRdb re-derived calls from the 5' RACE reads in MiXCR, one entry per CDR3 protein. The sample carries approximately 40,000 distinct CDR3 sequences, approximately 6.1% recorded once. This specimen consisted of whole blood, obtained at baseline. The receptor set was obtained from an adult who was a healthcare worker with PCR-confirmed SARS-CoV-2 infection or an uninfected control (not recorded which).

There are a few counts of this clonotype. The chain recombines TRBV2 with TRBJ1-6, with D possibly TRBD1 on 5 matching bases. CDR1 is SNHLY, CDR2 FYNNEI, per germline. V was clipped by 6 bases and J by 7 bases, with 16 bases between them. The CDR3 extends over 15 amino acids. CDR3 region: CASRVGTVGNSPLHF. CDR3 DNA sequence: TGTGCCAGCAGGGTCGGGACGGTGGGGAATTCACCCCTCCACTTT.

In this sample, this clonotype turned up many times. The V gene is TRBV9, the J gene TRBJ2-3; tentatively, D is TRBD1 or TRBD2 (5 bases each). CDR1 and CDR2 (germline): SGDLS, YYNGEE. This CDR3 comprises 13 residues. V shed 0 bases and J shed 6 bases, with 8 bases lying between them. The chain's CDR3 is CASSVVEGDTQYF. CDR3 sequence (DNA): TGTGCCAGCAGCGTAGTAGAGGGGGATACGCAGTATTTT.